This TCR beta chain was captured in a study of vaccination effects on CD4 cells after COVID-19 (dated by TCRdb to between 2021 and 2023). About the investigation overall: In the ViraFEST assay, PBMC were stimulated with viral peptide pools, and TCR sequencing was then used to find antigen-specific CD4+ T cell clonotypes based on their expansion. SARS-CoV-2 spike-specific CD4+ TCR repertoires were compared before and after mRNA vaccination in COVID-19 convalescent patients and in infection-naive vaccine recipients. The full study included fewer than eleven COVID-19 convalescent patients and a few SARS-CoV-2-naive healthy vaccine recipients. Approximately 2 million PBMC per well were cultured in IMDM with 5% human AB serum, about 9.4 IU/ml IL-2 and gentamicin, plus 10 ug/ml peptides. Post-vaccine samples across the study were collected a median of 72 days after the second dose, with a range of 14 to 241. Cultures from other donors in the study were sequenced using the Oncomine TCR Beta short-read assay on an Illumina iSeq 100. Overall study results and their limits: Limitations of the study were the small number of convalescent patients and the absence of early post-infection timepoints. In healthy vaccine recipients, vaccine-induced clones were almost all SARS-CoV-2 mono-reactive, with only 1 of 255 cross-reactive with common cold coronaviruses. At late post-vaccination timepoints, both infection-induced and vaccine-induced clones showed marked clonal contraction, consistent with waning T cell responses.

In regard to this clone: No antigen is known for it. No base quality information exists; no much larger clone differs at one position.

Libraries were constructed by the immunoSEQ multiplex PCR assay. TCR beta CDR3 sequencing was performed on DNA from the cultured, isolated CD4+ T cells. From the authors' description of their analysis: Non-productive TCR sequences were removed and reads were trimmed to the CDR3 region, keeping CDR3s of at least 7 amino acids. Antigen-specific clonotypes were identified using the MANAFEST web app by comparison of expansion in peptide wells against reference cultures. To be called positive, a clone needed expansion at FDR<0.05 compared with the reference and with all other wells, an odds ratio greater than 5, and a frequency greater than 0.1% in two replicate wells. A clonotype was called cross-reactive if it was significantly expanded both in SARS-CoV-2 spike wells and in at least one common cold coronavirus spike condition. CDR3 similarity was assessed by Levenshtein distance with the stringdist R package, and unrooted trees were built with ape in R 3.6.1. The table comes from immuneACCESS by way of TCRdb, which keeps in-frame sequences with V and J called. Part of the clones is missing from these tables; in studies checked, under half for an unresolved V gene and the rest for unknown reasons. V, J and clone size are taken as reported in that table, and D and trimming were inferred from the DNA itself. Present in this sample are about 73,000 clones, over 65% of which were seen just once. About 2% of the sample rests with the top ten.

After more than 9 days of culture, CD4+ T cells were isolated with the EasySep CD4+ T cell isolation kit. Each participant got two doses of an mRNA SARS-CoV-2 vaccine, either BNT162b2 or mRNA-1273. Healthy vaccine recipients had no prior SARS-CoV-2 infection, confirmed by negative nucleocapsid antibodies before and after vaccination. On days 3 and 7, half of the culture medium was replaced with fresh IL-2-containing medium. Each peptide stimulation condition was cultured in triplicate wells unless otherwise noted. PBMC were separated from whole blood using Ficoll-Paque Plus gradient centrifugation and were then either cryopreserved at -140C or used fresh. Genomic DNA was extracted from cultured CD4+ T cells with the QIAamp micro DNA kit. For CDR1 and CDR2, the germline V gene (reference sequence) lists SGHKS and YYEKEE. CDR3 length: 18 amino acids, cysteine to phenylalanine. The read is trimmed to its CDR3 DNA, 54 bases read in frame from base 1. Trimming leaves V shorter by 4 bases and J shorter by 4 bases, with the junction holding 13 bases beyond the gene matches.

Recombination linked TRBV5-5 to TRBJ1-4; 10 central bases correspond to TRBD1. The TCR comes from a human donor who received a COVID-19 vaccine. Source: CD4+ T cells from PBMCs cultured without peptide, taken after COVID-19 vaccination. In nucleotide form, the sequence is TGTGCCAGCAGCCCCCGGACAGGGGGATTGAGGAGTAATGAAAAACTGTTTTTT. It specifies CASSPRTGGLRSNEKLFF.